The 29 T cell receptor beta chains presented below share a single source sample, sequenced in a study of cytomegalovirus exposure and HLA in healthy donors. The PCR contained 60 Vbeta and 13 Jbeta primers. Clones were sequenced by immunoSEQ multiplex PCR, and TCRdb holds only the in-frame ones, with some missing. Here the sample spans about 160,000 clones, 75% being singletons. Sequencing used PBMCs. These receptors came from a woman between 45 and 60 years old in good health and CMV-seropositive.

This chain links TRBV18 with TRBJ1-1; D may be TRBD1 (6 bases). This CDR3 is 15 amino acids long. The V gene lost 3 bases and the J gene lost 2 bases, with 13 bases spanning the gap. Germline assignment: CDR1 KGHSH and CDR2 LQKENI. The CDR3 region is CASSPSDRTNTEAFF. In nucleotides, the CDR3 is TGTGCCAGCTCACCCTCCGACAGGACTAACACTGAAGCTTTCTTT.

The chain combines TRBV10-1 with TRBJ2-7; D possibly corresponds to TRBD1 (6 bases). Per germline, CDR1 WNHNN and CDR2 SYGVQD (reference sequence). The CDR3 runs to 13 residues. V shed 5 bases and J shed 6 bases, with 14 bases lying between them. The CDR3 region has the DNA TGCGCCAGCAGTAGACAAGGGGGTAGCGAGCAGTACTTC. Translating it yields CASSRQGGSEQYF.

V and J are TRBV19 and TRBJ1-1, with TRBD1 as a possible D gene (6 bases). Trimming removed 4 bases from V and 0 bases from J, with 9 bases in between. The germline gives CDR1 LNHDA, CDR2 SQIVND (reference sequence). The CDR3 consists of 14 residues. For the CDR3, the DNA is TGTGCCAGTAGTACGGGACATATGAACACTGAAGCTTTCTTT. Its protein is CASSTGHMNTEAFF.

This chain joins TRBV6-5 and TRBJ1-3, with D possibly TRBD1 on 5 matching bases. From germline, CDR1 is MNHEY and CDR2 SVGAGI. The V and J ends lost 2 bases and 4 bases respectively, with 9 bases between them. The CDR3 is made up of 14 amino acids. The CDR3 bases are TGTGCCAGCAGTTACCGGGGGAGCGGAAACACCATATATTTT. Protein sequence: CASSYRGSGNTIYF.

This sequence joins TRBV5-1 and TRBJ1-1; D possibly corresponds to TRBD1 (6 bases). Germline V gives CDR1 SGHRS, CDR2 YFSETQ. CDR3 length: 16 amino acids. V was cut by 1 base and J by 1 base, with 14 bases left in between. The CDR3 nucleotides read TGCGCCAGCAGCTTGTTCGGGGGGCCCACGAACACTGAAGCTTTCTTT. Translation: CASSLFGGPTNTEAFF.

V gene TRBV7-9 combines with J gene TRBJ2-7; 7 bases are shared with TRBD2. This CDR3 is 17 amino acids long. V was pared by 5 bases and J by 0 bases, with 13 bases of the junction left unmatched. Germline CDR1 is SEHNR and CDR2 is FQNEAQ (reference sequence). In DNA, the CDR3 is TGTGCCAGCAGCGTCCTGGCGGGGGACGTTGGCTCCTACGAGCAGTACTTC. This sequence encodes CASSVLAGDVGSYEQYF.

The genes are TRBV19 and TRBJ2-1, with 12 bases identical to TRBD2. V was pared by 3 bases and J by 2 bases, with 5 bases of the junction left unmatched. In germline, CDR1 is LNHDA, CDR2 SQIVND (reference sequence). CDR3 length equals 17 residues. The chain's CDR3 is CASSMPSGGATYNEQFF. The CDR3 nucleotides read TGTGCCAGTAGTATGCCTAGCGGGGGGGCCACCTACAATGAGCAGTTCTTC.

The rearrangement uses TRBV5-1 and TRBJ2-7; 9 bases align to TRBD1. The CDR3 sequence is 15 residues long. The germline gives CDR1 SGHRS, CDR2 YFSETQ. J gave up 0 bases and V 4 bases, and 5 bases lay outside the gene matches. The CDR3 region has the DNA TGCGCCAGCAGCCGGGACAGGGAGAGCTCCTACGAGCAGTACTTC. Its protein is CASSRDRESSYEQYF.

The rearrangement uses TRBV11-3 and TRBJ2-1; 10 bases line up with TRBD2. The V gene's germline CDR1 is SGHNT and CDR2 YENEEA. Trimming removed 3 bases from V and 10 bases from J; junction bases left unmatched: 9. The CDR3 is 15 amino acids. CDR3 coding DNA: TGTGCCAGCAGCTTCCAGAGCGGGGGGGCGGGGGAGCAGTTCTTC. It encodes CASSFQSGGAGEQFF.

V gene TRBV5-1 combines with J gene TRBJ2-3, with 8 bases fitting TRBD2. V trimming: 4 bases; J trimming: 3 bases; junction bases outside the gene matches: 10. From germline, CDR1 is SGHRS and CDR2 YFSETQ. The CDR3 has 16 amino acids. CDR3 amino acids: CASSLGLGRGTDTQYF. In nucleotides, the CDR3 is TGCGCCAGCAGCCTGGGACTAGGACGTGGGACAGATACGCAGTATTTT.

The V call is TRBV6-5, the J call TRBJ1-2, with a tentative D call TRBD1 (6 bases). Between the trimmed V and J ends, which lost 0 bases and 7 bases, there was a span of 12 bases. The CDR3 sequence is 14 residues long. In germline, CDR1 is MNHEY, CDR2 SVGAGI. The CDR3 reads CASSYSGGVVGYTF. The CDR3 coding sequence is TGTGCCAGCAGTTACTCAGGGGGAGTTGTTGGCTACACCTTC.

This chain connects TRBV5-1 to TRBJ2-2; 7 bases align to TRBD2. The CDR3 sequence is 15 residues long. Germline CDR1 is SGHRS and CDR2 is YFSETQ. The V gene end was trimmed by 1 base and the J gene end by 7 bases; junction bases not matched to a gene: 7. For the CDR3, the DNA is TGCGCCAGCAGCTTGACTGCGGGAGTCGGCGGGGAGCTGTTTTTT. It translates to CASSLTAGVGGELFF.

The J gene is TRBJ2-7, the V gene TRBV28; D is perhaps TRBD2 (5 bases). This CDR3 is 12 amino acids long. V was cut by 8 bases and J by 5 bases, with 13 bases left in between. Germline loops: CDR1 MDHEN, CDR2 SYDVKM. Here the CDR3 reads CASCKLAHEQYF. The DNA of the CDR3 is TGTGCCAGCTGTAAGCTAGCCCACGAGCAGTACTTC.

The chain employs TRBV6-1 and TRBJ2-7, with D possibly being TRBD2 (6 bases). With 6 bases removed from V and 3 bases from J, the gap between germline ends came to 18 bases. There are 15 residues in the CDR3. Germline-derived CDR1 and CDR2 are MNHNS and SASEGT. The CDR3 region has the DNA TGTGCCAGCAGGACGGGCGGGGCGAACTTCTACGAGCAGTACTTC. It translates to CASRTGGANFYEQYF.

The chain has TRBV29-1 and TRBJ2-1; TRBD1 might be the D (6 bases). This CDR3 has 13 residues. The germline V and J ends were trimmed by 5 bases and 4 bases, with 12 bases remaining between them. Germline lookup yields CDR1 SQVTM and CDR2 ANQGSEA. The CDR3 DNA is TGCAGCGTTAAACAGGGACCGTACAATGAGCAGTTCTTC. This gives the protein CSVKQGPYNEQFF.

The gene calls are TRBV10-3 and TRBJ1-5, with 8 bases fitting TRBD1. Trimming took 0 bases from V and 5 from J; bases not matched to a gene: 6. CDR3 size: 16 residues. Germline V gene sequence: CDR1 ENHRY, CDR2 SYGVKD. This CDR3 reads CAISESQGARDQPQHF. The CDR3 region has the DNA TGTGCCATCAGTGAGTCTCAGGGGGCGCGGGATCAGCCCCAGCATTTT.

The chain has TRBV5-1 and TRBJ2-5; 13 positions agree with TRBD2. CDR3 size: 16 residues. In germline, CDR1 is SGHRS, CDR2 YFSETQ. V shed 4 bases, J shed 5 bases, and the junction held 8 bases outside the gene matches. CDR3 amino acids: CASSLGTSGMVETQYF. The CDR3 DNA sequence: TGCGCCAGCAGCCTCGGGACTAGCGGGATGGTGGAGACCCAGTACTTC.

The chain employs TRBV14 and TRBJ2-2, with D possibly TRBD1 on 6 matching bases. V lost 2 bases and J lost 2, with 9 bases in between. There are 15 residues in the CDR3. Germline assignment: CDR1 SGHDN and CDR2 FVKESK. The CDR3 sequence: CASSQWDINTGELFF. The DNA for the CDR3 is TGTGCCAGCAGCCAATGGGACATTAACACCGGGGAGCTGTTTTTT.

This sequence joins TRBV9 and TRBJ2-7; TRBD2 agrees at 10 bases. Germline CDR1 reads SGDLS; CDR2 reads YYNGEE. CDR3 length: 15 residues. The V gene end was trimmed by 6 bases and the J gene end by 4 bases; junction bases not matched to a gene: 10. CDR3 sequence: CASNPSGGEDYEQYF. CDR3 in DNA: TGTGCCAGCAACCCTAGCGGGGGAGAAGATTACGAGCAGTACTTC.

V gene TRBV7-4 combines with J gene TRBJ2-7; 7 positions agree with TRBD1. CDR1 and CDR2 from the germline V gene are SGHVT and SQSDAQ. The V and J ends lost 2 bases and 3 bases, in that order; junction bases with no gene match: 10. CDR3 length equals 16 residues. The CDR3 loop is CASSLRDRLLSYEQYF. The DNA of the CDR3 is TGTGCCAGCAGCTTAAGGGACAGACTCCTTAGCTACGAGCAGTACTTC.

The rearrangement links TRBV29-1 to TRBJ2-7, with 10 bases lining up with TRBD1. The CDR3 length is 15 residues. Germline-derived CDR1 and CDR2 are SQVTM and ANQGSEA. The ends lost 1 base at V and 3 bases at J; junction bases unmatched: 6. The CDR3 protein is CSVEAWTGGNYEQYF. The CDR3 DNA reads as TGCAGCGTTGAAGCTTGGACAGGGGGAAACTACGAGCAGTACTTC.

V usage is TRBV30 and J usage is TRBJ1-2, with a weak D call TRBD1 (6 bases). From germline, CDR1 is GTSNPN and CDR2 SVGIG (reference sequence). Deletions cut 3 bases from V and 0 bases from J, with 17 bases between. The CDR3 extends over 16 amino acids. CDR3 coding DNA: TGTGCCTGGAGGCCCGGCAGGGGCCTATCTAACTATGGCTACACCTTC. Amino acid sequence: CAWRPGRGLSNYGYTF.

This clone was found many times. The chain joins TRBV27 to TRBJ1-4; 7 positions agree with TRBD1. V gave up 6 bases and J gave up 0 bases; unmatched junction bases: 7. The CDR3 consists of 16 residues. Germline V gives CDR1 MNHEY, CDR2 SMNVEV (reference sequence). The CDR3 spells CASRLTGSATNEKLFF. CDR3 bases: TGTGCCAGCAGGTTGACAGGGAGTGCAACTAATGAAAAACTGTTTTTT.

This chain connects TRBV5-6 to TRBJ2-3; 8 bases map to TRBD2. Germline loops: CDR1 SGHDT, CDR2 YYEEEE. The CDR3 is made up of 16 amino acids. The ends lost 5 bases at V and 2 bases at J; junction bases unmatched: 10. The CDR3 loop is CASRRLAQLLTDTQYF. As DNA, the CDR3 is TGTGCCAGCAGAAGACTAGCGCAGCTACTCACAGATACGCAGTATTTT.

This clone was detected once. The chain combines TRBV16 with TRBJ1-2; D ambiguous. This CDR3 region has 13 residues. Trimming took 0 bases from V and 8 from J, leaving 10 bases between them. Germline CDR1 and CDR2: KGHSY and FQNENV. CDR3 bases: TGTGCCAGCAGCCAATCTGAAGTACAGGGCTACACCTTC. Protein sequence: CASSQSEVQGYTF.

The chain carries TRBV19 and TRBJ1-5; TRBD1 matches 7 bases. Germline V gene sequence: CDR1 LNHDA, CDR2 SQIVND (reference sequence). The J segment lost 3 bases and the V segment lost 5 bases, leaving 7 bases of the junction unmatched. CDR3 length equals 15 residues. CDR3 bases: TGTGCCAGTAGTGCCCGGGACAGTTACAATCAGCCCCAGCATTTT. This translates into CASSARDSYNQPQHF.

This CDR3 is CASAGAMGELFF. The CDR3 DNA is TGTGCCAGCGCGGGGGCGATGGGGGAGCTGTTTTTT. The rearrangement links TRBV6-1 to TRBJ2-2; possible D gene TRBD2, 7 bases. The CDR3 runs 12 residues. V gave up 8 bases and J gave up 8 bases, with 12 bases separating them. Germline V gene lookup returns CDR1 MNHNS and CDR2 SASEGT.

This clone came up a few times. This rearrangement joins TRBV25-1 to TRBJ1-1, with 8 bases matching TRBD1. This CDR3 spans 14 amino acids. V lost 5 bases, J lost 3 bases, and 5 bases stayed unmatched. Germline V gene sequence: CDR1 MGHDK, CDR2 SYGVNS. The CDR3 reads CASSSTGEDTEAFF. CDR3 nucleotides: TGTGCCAGCAGTTCGACAGGGGAGGACACTGAAGCTTTCTTT.

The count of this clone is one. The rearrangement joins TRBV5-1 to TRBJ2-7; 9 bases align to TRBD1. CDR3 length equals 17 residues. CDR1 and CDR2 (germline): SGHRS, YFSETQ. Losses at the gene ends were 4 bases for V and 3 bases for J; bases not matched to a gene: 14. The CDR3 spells CASSSLPQGASGYEQYF. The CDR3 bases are TGCGCCAGCAGCAGCTTACCACAGGGGGCGTCGGGCTACGAGCAGTACTTC.